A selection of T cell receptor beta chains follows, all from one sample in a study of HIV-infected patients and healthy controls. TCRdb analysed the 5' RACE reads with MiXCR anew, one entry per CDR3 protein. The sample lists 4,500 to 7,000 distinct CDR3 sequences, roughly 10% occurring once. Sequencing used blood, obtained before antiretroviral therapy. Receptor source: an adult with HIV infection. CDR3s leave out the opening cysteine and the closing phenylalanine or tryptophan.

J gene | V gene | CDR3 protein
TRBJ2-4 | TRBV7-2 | ASSFSWGAKNIQY
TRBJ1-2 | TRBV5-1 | ASSGNKLGYGYT
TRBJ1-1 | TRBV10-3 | AISDTYMNTEAF
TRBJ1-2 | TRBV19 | ASSTGLYWSYGYT
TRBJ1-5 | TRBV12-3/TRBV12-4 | ASSQDRANQPQH
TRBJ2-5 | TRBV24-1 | ATSDLMGETQY
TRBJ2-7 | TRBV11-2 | ASSLMAYEQY
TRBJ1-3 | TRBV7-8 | ASSPFRRDLTGNTIY
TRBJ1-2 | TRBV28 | ASSFRGAGYT
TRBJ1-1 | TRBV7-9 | ASSLTVTEAF
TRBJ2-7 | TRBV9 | ASSAQGAYEQY
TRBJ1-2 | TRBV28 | ASSPTIGGGNYGYT
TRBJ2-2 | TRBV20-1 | SARGTGDTGELF
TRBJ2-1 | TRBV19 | ASSPSYNEQF
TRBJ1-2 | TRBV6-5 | ASSYDGTGASLDYGYT
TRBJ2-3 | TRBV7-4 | ASSFLFGTQKDTQY
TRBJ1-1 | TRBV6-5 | ASVKQGATEAF
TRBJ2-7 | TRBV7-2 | ASSLPGLKAYEQY
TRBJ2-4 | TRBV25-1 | ASKGQGRFQY
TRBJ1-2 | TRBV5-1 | ASSLVTGVNYGYT
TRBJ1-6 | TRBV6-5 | ASRPPGASNSPLH
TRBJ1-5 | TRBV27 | ASSFSRDLGQPQH
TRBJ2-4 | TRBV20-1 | SVHPIGRMAKNIQY
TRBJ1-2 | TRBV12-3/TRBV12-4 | ASSSVYGYT
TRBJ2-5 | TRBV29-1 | SVVNSWGETQY
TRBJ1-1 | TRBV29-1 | SVLTLATVNTEAF
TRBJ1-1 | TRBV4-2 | ASSQDREAF
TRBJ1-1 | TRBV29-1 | SVEGRSDTEAF
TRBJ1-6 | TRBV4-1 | ASSQTGGGGPLH
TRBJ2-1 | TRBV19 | ASSLGGPGNEQF
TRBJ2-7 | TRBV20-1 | SARGGQGATYEQY
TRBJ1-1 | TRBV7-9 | ASSRTGTNTEAF
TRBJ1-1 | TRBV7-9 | ASSLLGGGKMNTEAF
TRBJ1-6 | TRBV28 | ASRAQGQGESPLH
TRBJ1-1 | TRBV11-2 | ASSLVRGVSSEAF
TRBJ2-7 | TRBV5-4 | ASSLCPSCEQY
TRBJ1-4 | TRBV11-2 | ASSSAPMNEKLF
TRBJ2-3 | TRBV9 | ASSASGSVGTQY
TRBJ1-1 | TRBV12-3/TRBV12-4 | ASSLGQGRNTEAF
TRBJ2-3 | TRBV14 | ASRSRGATDTQY
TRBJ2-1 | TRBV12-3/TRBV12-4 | ASSFGGPTYNEQF
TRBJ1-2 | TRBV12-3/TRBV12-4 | ASSLANYGYT
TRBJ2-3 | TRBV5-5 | ASSFQPGLITDTQY
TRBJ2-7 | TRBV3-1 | ASSLRTDYEQY
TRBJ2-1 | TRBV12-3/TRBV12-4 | ASSPYRGGNEQF
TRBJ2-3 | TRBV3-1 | ATPSTDTQY
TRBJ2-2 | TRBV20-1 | SARRTGAYTGELF
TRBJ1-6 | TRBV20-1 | SAEGPEDRDNSPLH
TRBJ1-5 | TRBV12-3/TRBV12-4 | ASSASAGLEPQH
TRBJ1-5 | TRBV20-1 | SASPFTGASNQPQH
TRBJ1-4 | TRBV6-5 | ASSGRDRDTSREKLF
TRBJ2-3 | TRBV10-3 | AIRGELDTDTQY
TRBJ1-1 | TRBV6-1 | ASSTGTGRTEAF
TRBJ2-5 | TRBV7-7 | ASSRTGHQETQY
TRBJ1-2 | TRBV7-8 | ASSPGTHYGYT